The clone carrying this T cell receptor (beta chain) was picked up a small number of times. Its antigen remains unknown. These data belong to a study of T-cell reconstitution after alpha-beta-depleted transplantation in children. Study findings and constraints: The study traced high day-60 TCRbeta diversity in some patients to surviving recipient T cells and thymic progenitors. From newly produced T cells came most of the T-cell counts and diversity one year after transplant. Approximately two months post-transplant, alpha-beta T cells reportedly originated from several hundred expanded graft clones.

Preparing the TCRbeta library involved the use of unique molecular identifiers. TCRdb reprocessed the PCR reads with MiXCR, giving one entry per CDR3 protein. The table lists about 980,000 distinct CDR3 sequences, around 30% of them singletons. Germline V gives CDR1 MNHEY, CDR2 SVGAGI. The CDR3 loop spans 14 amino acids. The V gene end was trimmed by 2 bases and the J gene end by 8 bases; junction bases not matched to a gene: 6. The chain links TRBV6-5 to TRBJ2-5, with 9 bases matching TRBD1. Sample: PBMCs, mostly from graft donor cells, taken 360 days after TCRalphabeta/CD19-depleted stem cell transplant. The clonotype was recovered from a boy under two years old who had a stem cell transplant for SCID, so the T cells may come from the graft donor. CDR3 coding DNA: TGTGCCAGCAGTTACGGGACAGGGATAAGAACCCAGTACTTC. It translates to CASSYGTGIRTQYF.